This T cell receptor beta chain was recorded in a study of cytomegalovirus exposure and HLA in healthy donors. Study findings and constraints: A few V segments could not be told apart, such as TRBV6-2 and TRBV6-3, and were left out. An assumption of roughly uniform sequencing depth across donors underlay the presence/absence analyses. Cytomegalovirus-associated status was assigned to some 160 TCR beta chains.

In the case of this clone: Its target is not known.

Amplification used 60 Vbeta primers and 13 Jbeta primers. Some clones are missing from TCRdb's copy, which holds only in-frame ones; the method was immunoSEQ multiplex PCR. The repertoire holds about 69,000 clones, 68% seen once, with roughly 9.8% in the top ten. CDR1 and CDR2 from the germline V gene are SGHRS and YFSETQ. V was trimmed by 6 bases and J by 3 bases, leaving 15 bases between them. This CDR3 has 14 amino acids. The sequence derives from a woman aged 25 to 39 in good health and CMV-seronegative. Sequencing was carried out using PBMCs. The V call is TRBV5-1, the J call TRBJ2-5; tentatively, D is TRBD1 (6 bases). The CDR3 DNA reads TGCGCCAGCACCCCACGGACAGTCGAAGAGACCCAGTACTTC. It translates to CASTPRTVEETQYF.